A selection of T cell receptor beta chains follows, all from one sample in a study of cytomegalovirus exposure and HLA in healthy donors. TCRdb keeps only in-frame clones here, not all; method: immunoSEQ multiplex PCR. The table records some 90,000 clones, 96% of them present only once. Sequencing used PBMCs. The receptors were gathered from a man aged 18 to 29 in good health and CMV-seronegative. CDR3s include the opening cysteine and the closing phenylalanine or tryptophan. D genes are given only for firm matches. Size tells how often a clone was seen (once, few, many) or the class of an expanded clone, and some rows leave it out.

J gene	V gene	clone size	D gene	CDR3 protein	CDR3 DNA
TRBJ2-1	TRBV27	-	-	CASNSGERYNEQFF	TGTGCCAGCAACTCTGGGGAGAGATACAATGAGCAGTTCTTC
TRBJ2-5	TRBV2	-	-	CASSRDFQETQYF	TGTGCCAGCAGCAGGGACTTCCAAGAGACCCAGTACTTC
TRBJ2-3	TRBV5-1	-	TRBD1	CASSWGDRGPDTQYF	TGCGCCAGCAGCTGGGGGGACAGGGGCCCAGATACGCAGTATTTT
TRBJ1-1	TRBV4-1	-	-	CASSQRGGRGEAFF	TGCGCCAGCAGCCAAAGGGGGGGAAGGGGCGAAGCTTTCTTT
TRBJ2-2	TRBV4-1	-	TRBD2	CASSQEVWEGPRGELFF	TGCGCCAGCAGCCAAGAAGTATGGGAGGGCCCTCGCGGGGAGCTGTTTTTT
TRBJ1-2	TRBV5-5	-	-	CASSLAAVNYGYTF	TGTGCCAGCAGCTTGGCGGCGGTGAACTATGGCTACACCTTC
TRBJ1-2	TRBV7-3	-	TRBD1	CASSTGDSDRKRGYTF	TGTGCCAGCAGCACGGGGGACAGCGACAGGAAGCGGGGCTACACCTTC
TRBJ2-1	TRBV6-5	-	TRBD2	CASSYRTSGRSEQFF	TGTGCCAGCTCGTACCGGACTAGCGGGAGATCTGAGCAGTTCTTC
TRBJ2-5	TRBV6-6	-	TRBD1	CASSNRGQGLGETQYF	TGTGCCAGCAGTAACCGAGGACAGGGGTTGGGAGAGACCCAGTACTTC
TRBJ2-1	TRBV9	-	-	CASNGGSNEQFF	TGTGCCAGCAACGGTGGGAGCAATGAGCAGTTCTTC
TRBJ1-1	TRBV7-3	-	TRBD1	CASSRSGQGFTEAFF	TGTGCCAGCAGCCGATCTGGACAGGGCTTCACTGAAGCTTTCTTT
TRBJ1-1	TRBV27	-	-	CASSPPGTFGGPEAFF	TGTGCCAGCAGTCCCCCCGGGACCTTTGGAGGGCCTGAAGCTTTCTTT
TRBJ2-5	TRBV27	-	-	CASSSLGDKQETQYF	TGTGCCAGCAGTTCCCTTGGGGACAAACAAGAGACCCAGTACTTC
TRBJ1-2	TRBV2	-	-	CASSLGASGYTF	TGTGCCAGCAGTTTAGGGGCATCTGGCTACACCTTC
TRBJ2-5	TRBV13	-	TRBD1	CASMGEGTGEETQYF	TGTGCCAGCATGGGGGAGGGGACAGGGGAAGAGACCCAGTACTTC
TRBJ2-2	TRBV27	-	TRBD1	CASSSWTGATGELFF	TGTGCCAGCAGTTCCTGGACAGGGGCCACCGGGGAGCTGTTTTTT
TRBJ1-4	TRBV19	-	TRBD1	CASSLGQGIGKLFF	TGTGCCAGTAGTTTGGGACAGGGGATAGGAAAACTGTTTTTT
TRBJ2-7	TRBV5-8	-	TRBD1	CASSWTGSEQYF	TGTGCCAGCAGCTGGACAGGGTCCGAGCAGTACTTC
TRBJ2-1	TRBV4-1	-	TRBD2	CASRLGLEGYNEQFF	TGCGCCAGCAGACTGGGACTAGAGGGGTACAATGAGCAGTTCTTC
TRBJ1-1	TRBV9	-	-	CASSAGDTMNTEAFF	TGTGCCAGCAGCGCAGGGGACACGATGAACACTGAAGCTTTCTTT
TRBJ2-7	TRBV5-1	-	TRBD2	CASSLGLAGGISYEQYF	TGCGCCAGCAGTTTGGGGCTAGCGGGAGGAATCTCCTACGAGCAGTACTTC
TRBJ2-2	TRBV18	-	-	CASSPNYGGELFF	TGTGCCAGCTCACCAAACTACGGCGGGGAGCTGTTTTTT
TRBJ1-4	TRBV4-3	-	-	CASRRTPATNEKLFF	TGCGCCAGCAGGAGGACACCCGCAACTAATGAAAAACTGTTTTTT
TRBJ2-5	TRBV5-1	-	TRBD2	CASSPPLAGGSQETQYF	TGCGCCAGCAGCCCTCCTTTAGCGGGGGGTTCCCAAGAGACCCAGTACTTC
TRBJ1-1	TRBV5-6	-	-	CASSLPSGQTEAFF	TGTGCCAGCAGCTTGCCAAGTGGGCAGACTGAAGCTTTCTTT
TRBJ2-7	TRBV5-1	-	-	CASSATAYEQYF	TGCGCCAGCAGCGCGACAGCCTACGAGCAGTACTTC
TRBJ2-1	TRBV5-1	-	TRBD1	CASSPDRGHYNEQFF	TGCGCCAGCAGCCCGGACAGGGGGCACTACAATGAGCAGTTCTTC
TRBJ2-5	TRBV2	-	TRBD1	CASRDRASKETQYF	TGTGCCAGCAGGGACAGGGCCTCCAAGGAGACCCAGTACTTC
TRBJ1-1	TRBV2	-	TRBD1	CASSYLDRGFDF	TGTGCCAGCAGTTACCTTGACAGGGGCTTCGACTTT
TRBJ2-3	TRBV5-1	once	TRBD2	CASSPAGDTDTQYF	TGCGCCAGCAGCCCGGCGGGAGACACAGATACGCAGTATTTT
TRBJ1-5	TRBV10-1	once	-	CASSETCQNQPQHF	TGCGCCAGCAGTGAGACATGTCAAAATCAGCCCCAGCATTTT
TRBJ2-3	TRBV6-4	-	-	CASSDSPGVTDTQYF	TGTGCCAGCAGTGACTCGCCGGGGGTCACAGATACGCAGTATTTT
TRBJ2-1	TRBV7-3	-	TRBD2	CASSLIGGRANEQFF	TGTGCCAGCAGCTTGATAGGCGGGAGGGCCAATGAGCAGTTCTTC
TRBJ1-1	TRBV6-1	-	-	CATAGLGSDEAFF	TGTGCCACCGCGGGACTCGGGTCGGATGAAGCTTTCTTT
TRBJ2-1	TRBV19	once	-	CASSREGGTYNEQFF	TGTGCCAGTAGTCGAGAGGGAGGAACCTACAATGAGCAGTTCTTC
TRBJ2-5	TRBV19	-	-	CASSMDSQETQYF	TGTGCCAGTAGTATGGACAGTCAAGAGACCCAGTACTTC
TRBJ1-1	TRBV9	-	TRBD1	CASSVGQRNTEAFF	TGTGCCAGCAGCGTGGGACAGAGGAACACTGAAGCTTTCTTT
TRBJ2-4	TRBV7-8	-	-	CASSNENIQYF	TGTGCCAGCAGTAACGAGAACATTCAGTACTTC
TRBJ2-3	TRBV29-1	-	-	CSVVPLTDTQYF	TGCAGCGTTGTTCCACTCACAGATACGCAGTATTTT
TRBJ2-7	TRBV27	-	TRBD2	CASSPLAGVYEQYF	TGTGCCAGCAGTCCACTAGCGGGTGTCTACGAGCAGTACTTC
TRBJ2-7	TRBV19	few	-	CATARDTSYEQYF	TGTGCCACCGCGCGGGATACCTCCTACGAGCAGTACTTC
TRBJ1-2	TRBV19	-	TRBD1	CASRPGTGFLGYTF	TGTGCCAGTAGGCCCGGGACAGGATTTCTTGGCTACACCTTC
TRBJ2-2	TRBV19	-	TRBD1	CASRGYTGELFF	TGTGCCAGCAGGGGGTACACCGGGGAGCTGTTTTTT
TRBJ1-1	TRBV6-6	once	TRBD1	CASRKDREAKAFF	TGTGCCAGCAGGAAGGACAGGGAGGCGAAAGCTTTCTTT
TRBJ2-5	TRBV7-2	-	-	CASSLGLPNSQETQYF	TGTGCCAGCAGCTTAGGCTTACCAAACTCCCAAGAGACCCAGTACTTC
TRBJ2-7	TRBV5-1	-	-	CASSPGTSLLEQYF	TGCGCCAGCAGCCCCGGGACAAGCTTACTCGAGCAGTACTTC
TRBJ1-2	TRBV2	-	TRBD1	CASSGTGLTEGYTF	TGTGCCAGCAGTGGGACAGGGCTAACCGAAGGCTACACCTTC
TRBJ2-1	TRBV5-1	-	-	CASSLPGYGYNEQFF	TGCGCCAGCAGCTTACCAGGGTACGGCTACAATGAGCAGTTCTTC
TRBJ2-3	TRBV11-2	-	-	CASSLVGGGGTDTQYF	TGTGCCAGCAGCTTAGTAGGGGGTGGTGGCACAGATACGCAGTATTTT
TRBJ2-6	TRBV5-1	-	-	CASSSSGTGANVLTF	TGCGCCAGCAGCTCCTCGGGAACTGGGGCCAACGTCCTGACTTTC
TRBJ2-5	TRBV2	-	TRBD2	CASSGARGLAGEETQYF	TGTGCCAGCAGTGGGGCCAGGGGTCTAGCGGGGGAAGAGACCCAGTACTTC
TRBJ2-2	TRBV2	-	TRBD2	CASHPRREFGGELFF	TGTGCCAGCCATCCCAGGCGGGAGTTTGGCGGGGAGCTGTTTTTT
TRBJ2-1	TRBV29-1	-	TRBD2	CSVDRLAGGPGEQFF	TGCAGCGTTGATCGCCTAGCGGGAGGACCAGGTGAGCAGTTCTTC
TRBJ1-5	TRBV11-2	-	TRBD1	CASSSGGHQPQHF	TGTGCCAGCAGCTCAGGGGGTCATCAGCCCCAGCATTTT
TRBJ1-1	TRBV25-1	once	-	CASSGLGGNTEAFF	TGTGCCAGCAGTGGATTGGGAGGGAACACTGAAGCTTTCTTT
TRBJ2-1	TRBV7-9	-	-	CASSPGLHEQFF	TGTGCCAGCAGCCCAGGCCTACATGAGCAGTTCTTC